This T cell receptor beta chain emerged from a study of regulatory T cells in long-lasting Graves disease. Study-level information: Antithyroid drug use was under 3 months in newly diagnosed Graves' patients.

TCR beta libraries were built with iRepertoire HTBI primers and Arm-PCR of CDR3 regions. TCRdb recomputed calls from the multiplex PCR reads with MiXCR, one row per CDR3 protein. The table includes approximately 440,000 distinct CDR3 sequences, under 20% detected once. Whole-study findings and limits: Persistent patients shared some 2,500 public clonotypes among themselves. Newly diagnosed patients shared fewer, at more than 750. With persistent disease, TRBV28, TRBJ1-2 and TRBJ2-5 were the favored segments.

The time point here: newly diagnosed GD, antithyroid drugs for less than 3 months. With RNA extracted from PBMCs as input, the TCR library was made. About this clonotype: Its antigen is undetermined.

CDR3 length: 17 amino acids. Germline-derived CDR1 and CDR2 are LNHDA and SQIVND (reference sequence). V lost 5 bases and J lost 4; bases outside the gene matches: 5. The same data also went into a second study, on T cells in Graves' hyperthyroidism and ophthalmopathy. That work adds: HTBI primers were used for first-round RT-PCR of the TCR CDR3.

The specimen was peripheral blood mononuclear cells (PBMCs), collected at new diagnosis, from a patient treated with antithyroid drugs. V and J are TRBV19 and TRBJ2-2; 15 positions agree with TRBD2. The sequence came from a man aged 35 to 55 with Graves disease. The CDR3 is CASSLGLAGGGTGELFF. The CDR3 DNA follows: TGTGCCAGTAGTCTGGGACTAGCGGGAGGAGGCACCGGGGAGCTGTTTTTT.